The rows below give T cell receptor beta chains drawn from one sample of a study of beta chain features in type 1 diabetes. Clones were read by immunoSEQ multiplex PCR, and TCRdb kept only the in-frame ones, dropping some. This table holds 350,000 to 450,000 clones, around 13% found once. What was sequenced was naive CD4+ T cells from blood. These receptors all stem from a woman younger than 35 with type 1 diabetes. Both conserved end residues are part of each CDR3. A D gene is named only where the DNA matches it firmly. Clone size is given for some rows only: seen once, a few or many times, or a class if the clone is expanded.

d_gene: TRBD2
v_gene: TRBV30
abundance: .
j_gene: TRBJ2-2
CDR3aa: CAWSAVQAGGRTGELFF
CDR3nt: TGTGCCTGGAGTGCTGTGCAAGCGGGAGGTCGGACCGGGGAGCTGTTTTTT

d_gene: TRBD1
v_gene: TRBV6-6
abundance: few
j_gene: TRBJ1-2
CDR3aa: CASSYRQGAYGYTF
CDR3nt: TGTGCCAGCAGTTACCGACAGGGTGCCTATGGCTACACCTTC

d_gene: TRBD1
v_gene: TRBV7-9
abundance: few
j_gene: TRBJ1-5
CDR3aa: CASSPGTGSQPQHF
CDR3nt: TGTGCCAGCAGCCCAGGGACAGGTAGTCAGCCCCAGCATTTT

d_gene: .
v_gene: TRBV15
abundance: .
j_gene: TRBJ1-5
CDR3aa: CATSRDIRANQPQHF
CDR3nt: TGTGCCACCAGCAGAGATATCAGGGCTAATCAGCCCCAGCATTTT

d_gene: .
v_gene: TRBV7-2
abundance: few
j_gene: TRBJ1-5
CDR3aa: CASSLNQAKLGQPQHF
CDR3nt: TGTGCCAGCAGCTTAAATCAGGCAAAGCTTGGCCAGCCCCAGCATTTT

d_gene: TRBD1
v_gene: TRBV7-9
abundance: few
j_gene: TRBJ2-6
CDR3aa: CASNFGQGDSGANVLTF
CDR3nt: TGTGCCAGCAACTTCGGACAGGGGGACTCTGGGGCCAACGTCCTGACTTTC

d_gene: TRBD1
v_gene: TRBV5-4
abundance: .
j_gene: TRBJ2-3
CDR3aa: CASSPGTGGTDTQYF
CDR3nt: TGTGCCAGCAGCCCCGGGACAGGGGGCACAGATACGCAGTATTTT

d_gene: TRBD2
v_gene: TRBV27
abundance: few
j_gene: TRBJ2-1
CDR3aa: CASSLALAGAHEQFF
CDR3nt: TGTGCCAGCAGTTTAGCACTAGCGGGGGCCCATGAGCAGTTCTTC

d_gene: TRBD2
v_gene: TRBV7-2
abundance: few
j_gene: TRBJ2-7
CDR3aa: CASSPRGGGSYEQYF
CDR3nt: TGTGCCAGCAGCCCTCGGGGGGGAGGCTCCTACGAGCAGTACTTC

d_gene: .
v_gene: TRBV7-2
abundance: .
j_gene: TRBJ2-1
CDR3aa: CASSGDSSYNEQFF
CDR3nt: TGTGCCAGCAGTGGGGACTCCTCCTACAATGAGCAGTTCTTC

d_gene: .
v_gene: TRBV7-2
abundance: few
j_gene: TRBJ1-3
CDR3aa: CASRGGAGNTIYF
CDR3nt: TGTGCCAGCCGCGGGGGTGCCGGAAACACCATATATTTT

d_gene: .
v_gene: TRBV7-2
abundance: .
j_gene: TRBJ2-6
CDR3aa: CASSFLPGSSGANVLTF
CDR3nt: TGTGCCAGCAGCTTCCTCCCGGGGAGCTCTGGGGCCAACGTCCTGACTTTC

d_gene: .
v_gene: TRBV19
abundance: .
j_gene: TRBJ2-5
CDR3aa: CASSIGGDMETQYF
CDR3nt: TGTGCCAGTAGTATTGGAGGGGATATGGAGACCCAGTACTTC

d_gene: .
v_gene: TRBV2
abundance: few
j_gene: TRBJ2-2
CDR3aa: CASSTQGLNTGELFF
CDR3nt: TGTGCCAGCAGTACACAAGGACTGAACACCGGGGAGCTGTTTTTT

d_gene: .
v_gene: TRBV7-9
abundance: few
j_gene: TRBJ2-7
CDR3aa: CASSLSPSYEQYF
CDR3nt: TGTGCCAGCAGCCTCAGTCCCTCCTACGAGCAGTACTTC

d_gene: TRBD2
v_gene: TRBV11-3
abundance: .
j_gene: TRBJ2-7
CDR3aa: CASSRREGSYEQYF
CDR3nt: TGTGCCAGCAGCCGTAGGGAGGGATCCTACGAGCAGTACTTC

d_gene: TRBD2
v_gene: TRBV7-9
abundance: .
j_gene: TRBJ2-7
CDR3aa: CASSSWGGEQYF
CDR3nt: TGTGCCAGCAGCTCTTGGGGGGGCGAGCAGTACTTC

d_gene: TRBD2
v_gene: TRBV4-2
abundance: .
j_gene: TRBJ2-7
CDR3aa: CASSRRGGDHEQYF
CDR3nt: TGTGCCAGCAGCCGACGGGGGGGGGACCACGAGCAGTACTTC

d_gene: TRBD1
v_gene: TRBV19
abundance: .
j_gene: TRBJ1-2
CDR3aa: CASTKTGTGLHYGYTF
CDR3nt: TGTGCCAGTACCAAGACCGGGACAGGGCTGCACTATGGCTACACCTTC

d_gene: .
v_gene: TRBV11-2
abundance: few
j_gene: TRBJ2-2
CDR3aa: CASSIRQSPASGELFF
CDR3nt: TGTGCCAGCAGCATTAGACAGTCCCCCGCATCCGGGGAGCTGTTTTTT

d_gene: TRBD1
v_gene: TRBV28
abundance: .
j_gene: TRBJ2-3
CDR3aa: CASSSTGQGLNTQYF
CDR3nt: TGTGCCAGCAGTTCCACGGGACAGGGCCTAAATACGCAGTATTTT

d_gene: TRBD1
v_gene: TRBV10-3
abundance: few
j_gene: TRBJ2-2
CDR3aa: CAISTGQQNTGELFF
CDR3nt: TGTGCCATCAGTACGGGACAGCAGAACACCGGGGAGCTGTTTTTT

d_gene: TRBD1
v_gene: TRBV16
abundance: .
j_gene: TRBJ2-7
CDR3aa: CASSQDRAYEQYF
CDR3nt: TGTGCCAGCAGCCAAGACAGGGCCTACGAGCAGTACTTC

d_gene: .
v_gene: TRBV18
abundance: few
j_gene: TRBJ2-7
CDR3aa: CASSQARSYEQYF
CDR3nt: TGTGCCAGCTCACAGGCCCGGAGCTACGAGCAGTACTTC

d_gene: .
v_gene: TRBV30
abundance: .
j_gene: TRBJ2-1
CDR3aa: CAWSGGSYNEQFF
CDR3nt: TGTGCCTGGAGTGGCGGGTCCTACAATGAGCAGTTCTTC

d_gene: .
v_gene: TRBV14
abundance: .
j_gene: TRBJ2-2
CDR3aa: CASRGPRDTGELFF
CDR3nt: TGTGCCAGCAGGGGGCCCCGGGACACCGGGGAGCTGTTTTTT

d_gene: .
v_gene: TRBV2
abundance: few
j_gene: TRBJ2-7
CDR3aa: CASSDGLRTYEQYF
CDR3nt: TGTGCCAGCAGCGATGGACTGCGGACCTACGAGCAGTACTTC

d_gene: .
v_gene: TRBV25-1
abundance: .
j_gene: TRBJ1-4
CDR3aa: CASSEYGRGYGEKLFF
CDR3nt: TGTGCCAGCAGTGAATATGGTCGGGGGTACGGCGAAAAACTGTTTTTT

d_gene: .
v_gene: TRBV27
abundance: .
j_gene: TRBJ2-7
CDR3aa: CASSPTAKGTYEQYF
CDR3nt: TGTGCCAGCAGTCCGACAGCGAAAGGGACCTACGAGCAGTACTTC

d_gene: .
v_gene: TRBV4-2
abundance: .
j_gene: TRBJ2-7
CDR3aa: CASSPDLDYEQYF
CDR3nt: TGTGCCAGCAGCCCCGACCTAGATTACGAGCAGTACTTC

d_gene: .
v_gene: TRBV5-1
abundance: few
j_gene: TRBJ2-1
CDR3aa: CASSPNVGSEDEQFF
CDR3nt: TGCGCCAGCAGCCCGAACGTCGGGAGTGAGGATGAGCAGTTCTTC

d_gene: .
v_gene: TRBV28
abundance: few
j_gene: TRBJ2-7
CDR3aa: CASSPLTVSSYEQYF
CDR3nt: TGTGCCAGCAGTCCCTTGACAGTAAGCTCCTACGAGCAGTACTTC

d_gene: TRBD2
v_gene: TRBV4-3
abundance: few
j_gene: TRBJ2-1
CDR3aa: CASSQETSGGYNEQFF
CDR3nt: TGCGCCAGCAGCCAAGAAACTAGCGGGGGTTACAATGAGCAGTTCTTC

d_gene: .
v_gene: TRBV19
abundance: few
j_gene: TRBJ2-7
CDR3aa: CASRTGREDEQYF
CDR3nt: TGTGCCAGTAGAACAGGGCGAGAGGACGAGCAGTACTTC

d_gene: TRBD2
v_gene: TRBV5-4
abundance: .
j_gene: TRBJ2-3
CDR3aa: CASSLGLAGGVDTQYF
CDR3nt: TGTGCCAGCAGCCTAGGACTAGCGGGAGGAGTCGATACGCAGTATTTT

d_gene: TRBD2
v_gene: TRBV19
abundance: few
j_gene: TRBJ2-3
CDR3aa: CASTGRFAGEADTQYF
CDR3nt: TGTGCCAGTACGGGCAGGTTTGCGGGAGAAGCAGATACGCAGTATTTT

d_gene: TRBD1
v_gene: TRBV7-9
abundance: few
j_gene: TRBJ1-6
CDR3aa: CASSQVGRTGANSPLHF
CDR3nt: TGCGCCAGCAGCCAAGTAGGGAGGACAGGCGCCAATTCACCCCTCCACTTT

d_gene: .
v_gene: TRBV25-1
abundance: few
j_gene: TRBJ2-7
CDR3aa: CASSEWGRSSYEQYF
CDR3nt: TGTGCCAGCAGTGAATGGGGGAGGAGCTCCTACGAGCAGTACTTC